The present T cell receptor beta chain was sequenced within a study of breast tumors, draining lymph nodes, adjacent tissues. Study-wide results and caveats: Most tumor T cells seemingly derive from lymph node, then expand in tumor. Tumor TCR diversity was below lymph nodes but above nontumor tissue.

A note on this clonotype: Its antigen is not known.

The length of the CDR3 is 15 residues. The germline V gene encodes CDR1 SGHDN and CDR2 FVKESK. With 5 bases removed from V and 0 bases from J, the gap between germline ends came to 13 bases. TCRdb re-called the multiplex PCR reads with MiXCR, one entry per CDR3 protein. Found here are some 150,000 distinct CDR3 sequences, around 22% of them singletons; the top ten hold around 2.7%. Breast cancer patients provided tissue from their axillary draining lymph nodes. The specimen was axillary lymph node tissue. This clonotype was sampled from a female donor with breast cancer. Some clones in this sample may be carry-over from other donors' samples. The chain has TRBV14 and TRBJ1-1; TRBD1 is a possible D gene (6 bases). CDR3 nucleotide sequence: TGTGCCAGCAGCTCCGCGGGGGCTTTGAACACTGAAGCTTTCTTT. It encodes CASSSAGALNTEAFF. The full variable domain, rest sourced from reference TRBV14 and TRBJ1-1, is EAGVTQFPSHSVIEKGQTVTLRCDPISGHDNLYWYRRVMGKEIKFLLHFVKESKQDESGMPNNRFLAERTGGTYSTLKVQPAELEDSGVYFCASSSAGALNTEAFFGQGTRLTVV.